This paragraph reports one T cell receptor (beta chain). Its antigen is unknown. These data are taken from a study of regulatory T cells in long-lasting Graves disease. Overall study results and limits: Having only a small sample size may have limited accuracy.

Assembly of TCR beta libraries relied on iRepertoire HTBI primers together with Arm-PCR of CDR3 regions. One entry per CDR3 protein results from TCRdb running MiXCR on the multiplex PCR reads. The table has about 470,000 distinct CDR3 sequences, roughly a fifth seen once. The CDR3 contains 12 residues. Germline CDR1 is MDHEN and CDR2 is SYDVKM. This sample's time point: persistent/refractory GD, antithyroid drugs over 5 years with positive TRAb. Scientists built the TCR library using RNA that was extracted from PBMCs. This chain connects TRBV28 to TRBJ1-5; maybe TRBD1 (5 bases). The clonotype comes from a female donor with Graves disease. The material was peripheral blood mononuclear cells (PBMCs), obtained when the disease was refractory, from a patient treated with antithyroid drugs. DNA for the CDR3: TGTGCTACTGAGAGGGGAGATCAGCCCCAGCATTTT. Translation: CATERGDQPQHF.